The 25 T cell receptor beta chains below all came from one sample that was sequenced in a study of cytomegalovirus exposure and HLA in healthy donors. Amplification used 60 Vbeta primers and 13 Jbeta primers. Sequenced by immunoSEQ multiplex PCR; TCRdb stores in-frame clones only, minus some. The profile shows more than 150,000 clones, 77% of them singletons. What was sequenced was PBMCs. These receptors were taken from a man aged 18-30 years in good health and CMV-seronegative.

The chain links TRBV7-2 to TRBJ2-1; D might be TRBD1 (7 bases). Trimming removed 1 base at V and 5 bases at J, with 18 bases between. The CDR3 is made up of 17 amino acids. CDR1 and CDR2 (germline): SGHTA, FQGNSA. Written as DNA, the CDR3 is TGTGCCAGCAGCTTAGTATTCCAGGGGGGTTTGAACAATGAGCAGTTCTTC. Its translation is CASSLVFQGGLNNEQFF.

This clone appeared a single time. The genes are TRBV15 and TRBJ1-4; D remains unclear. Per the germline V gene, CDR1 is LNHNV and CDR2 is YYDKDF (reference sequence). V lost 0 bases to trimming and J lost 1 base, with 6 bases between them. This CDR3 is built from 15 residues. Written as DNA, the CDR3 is TGTGCCACCAGCAGAGAACAGCTAACTAATGAAAAACTGTTTTTT. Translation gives CATSREQLTNEKLFF.

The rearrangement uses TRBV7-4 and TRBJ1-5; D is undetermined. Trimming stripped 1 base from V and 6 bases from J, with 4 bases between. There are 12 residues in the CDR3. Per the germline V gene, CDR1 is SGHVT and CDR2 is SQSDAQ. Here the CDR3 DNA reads TGTGCCAGCAGCTTAGTCTCTCAGCCCCAGCATTTT. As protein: CASSLVSQPQHF.

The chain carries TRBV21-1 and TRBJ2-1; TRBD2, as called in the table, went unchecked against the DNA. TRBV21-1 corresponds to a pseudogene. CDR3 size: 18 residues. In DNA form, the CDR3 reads TGTGCCAGCAGCAAAGTAAGAGTGGCGGGAGTATTGATCCATGAGCAGTTCTTC. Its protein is CASSKVRVAGVLIHEQFF.

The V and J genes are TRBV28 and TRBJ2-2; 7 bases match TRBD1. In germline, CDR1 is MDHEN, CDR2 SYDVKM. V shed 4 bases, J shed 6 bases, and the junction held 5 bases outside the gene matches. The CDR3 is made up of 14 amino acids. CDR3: CASSYRGMSGELFF. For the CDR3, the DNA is TGTGCCAGCAGTTACAGGGGTATGTCCGGGGAGCTGTTTTTT.

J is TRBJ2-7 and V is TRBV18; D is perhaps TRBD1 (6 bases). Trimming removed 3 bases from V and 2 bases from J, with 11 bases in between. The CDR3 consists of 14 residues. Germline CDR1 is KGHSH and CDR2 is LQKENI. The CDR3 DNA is TGTGCCAGCTCACCCCGGGACATTCCCTACGAGCAGTACTTC. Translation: CASSPRDIPYEQYF.

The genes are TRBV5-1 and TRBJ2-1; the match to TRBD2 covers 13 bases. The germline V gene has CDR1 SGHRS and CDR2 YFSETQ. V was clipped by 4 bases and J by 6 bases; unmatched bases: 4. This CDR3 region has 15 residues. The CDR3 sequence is CASSLTSGGPNEQFF. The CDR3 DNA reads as TGCGCCAGCAGCCTGACTAGCGGGGGGCCCAATGAGCAGTTCTTC.

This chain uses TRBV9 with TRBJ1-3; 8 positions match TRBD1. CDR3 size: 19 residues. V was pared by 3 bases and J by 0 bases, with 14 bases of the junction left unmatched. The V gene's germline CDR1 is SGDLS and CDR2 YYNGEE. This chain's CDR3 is CASSARDRRGQFSGNTIYF. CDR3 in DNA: TGTGCCAGCAGCGCCCGGGACAGGAGGGGCCAATTCTCTGGAAACACCATATATTTT. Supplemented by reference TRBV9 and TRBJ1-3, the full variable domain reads DSGVTQTPKHLITATGQRVTLRCSPRSGDLSVYWYQQSLDQGLQFLIQYYNGEERAKGNILERFSAQQFPDLHSELNLSSLELGDSALYFCASSARDRRGQFSGNTIYFGEGSWLTVV.

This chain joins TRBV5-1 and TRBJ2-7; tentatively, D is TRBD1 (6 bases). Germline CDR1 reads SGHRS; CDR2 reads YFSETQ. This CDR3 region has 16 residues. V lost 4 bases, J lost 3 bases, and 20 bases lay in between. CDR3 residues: CASSQWTVQLGYEQYF. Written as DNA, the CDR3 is TGCGCCAGCAGCCAATGGACAGTACAATTAGGCTACGAGCAGTACTTC.

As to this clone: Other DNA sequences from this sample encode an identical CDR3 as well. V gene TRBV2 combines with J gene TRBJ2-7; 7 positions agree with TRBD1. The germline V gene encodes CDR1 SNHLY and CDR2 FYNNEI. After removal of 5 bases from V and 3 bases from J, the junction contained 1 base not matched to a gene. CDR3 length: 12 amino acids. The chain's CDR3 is CASSRDSYEQYF. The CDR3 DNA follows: TGTGCCAGCAGTAGGGACAGCTACGAGCAGTACTTC.

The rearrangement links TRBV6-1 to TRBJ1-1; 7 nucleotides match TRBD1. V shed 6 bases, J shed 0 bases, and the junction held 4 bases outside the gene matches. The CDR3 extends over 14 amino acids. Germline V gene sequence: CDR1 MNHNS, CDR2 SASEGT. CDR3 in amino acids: CASRRQGLNTEAFF. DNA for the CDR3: TGTGCCAGCAGGAGACAGGGTTTGAACACTGAAGCTTTCTTT.

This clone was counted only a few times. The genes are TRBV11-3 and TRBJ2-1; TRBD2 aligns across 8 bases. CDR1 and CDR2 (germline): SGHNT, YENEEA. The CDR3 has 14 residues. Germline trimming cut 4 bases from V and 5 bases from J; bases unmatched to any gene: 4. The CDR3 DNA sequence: TGTGCCAGCAGCTCTGGACTAGCCGACAATGAGCAGTTCTTC. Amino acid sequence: CASSSGLADNEQFF.

CDR3 sequence: CASSSPGGVLKGGYTF. DNA for the CDR3: TGTGCCAGCAGCTCCCCGGGGGGAGTCCTTAAAGGCGGCTACACCTTC. The chain links TRBV7-2 to TRBJ1-2; weak D call: TRBD1 (5 bases). The germline V and J ends were trimmed by 4 bases and 8 bases, with 23 bases remaining between them. CDR3 length equals 16 residues. Germline V CDR1 and CDR2: SGHTA, FQGNSA.

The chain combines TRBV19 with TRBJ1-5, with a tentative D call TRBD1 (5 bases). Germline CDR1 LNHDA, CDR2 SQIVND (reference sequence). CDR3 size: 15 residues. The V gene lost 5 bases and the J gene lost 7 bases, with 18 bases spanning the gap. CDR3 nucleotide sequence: TGTGCCAGTAGTTTGCCAGGGATGGCAGGCCAGCCCCAGCATTTT. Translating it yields CASSLPGMAGQPQHF.

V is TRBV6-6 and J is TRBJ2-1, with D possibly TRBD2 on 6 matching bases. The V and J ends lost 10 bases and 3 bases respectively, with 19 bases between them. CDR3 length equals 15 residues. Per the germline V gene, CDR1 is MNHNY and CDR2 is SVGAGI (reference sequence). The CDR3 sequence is CATLKTGRYYNEQFF. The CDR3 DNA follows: TGTGCCACCCTGAAGACCGGGAGATACTACAATGAGCAGTTCTTC.

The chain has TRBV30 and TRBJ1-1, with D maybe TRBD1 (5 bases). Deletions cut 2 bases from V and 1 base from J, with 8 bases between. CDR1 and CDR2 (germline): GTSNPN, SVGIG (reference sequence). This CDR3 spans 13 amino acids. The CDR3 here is CAWSRTGNTEAFF. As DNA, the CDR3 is TGTGCCTGGAGTCGCACAGGGAACACTGAAGCTTTCTTT.

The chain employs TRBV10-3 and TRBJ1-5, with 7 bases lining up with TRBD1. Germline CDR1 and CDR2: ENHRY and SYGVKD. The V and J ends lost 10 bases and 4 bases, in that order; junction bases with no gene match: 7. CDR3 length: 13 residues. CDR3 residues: CASRGQPNQPQHF. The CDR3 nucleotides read TGTGCCAGCAGGGGACAGCCTAATCAGCCCCAGCATTTT.

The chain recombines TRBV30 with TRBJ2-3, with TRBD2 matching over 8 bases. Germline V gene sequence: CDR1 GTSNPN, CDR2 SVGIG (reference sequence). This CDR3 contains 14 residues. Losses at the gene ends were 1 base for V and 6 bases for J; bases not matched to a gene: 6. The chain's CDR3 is CAWSGSGSRDTQYF. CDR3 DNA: TGTGCCTGGAGTGGAAGCGGGAGCAGGGATACGCAGTATTTT.

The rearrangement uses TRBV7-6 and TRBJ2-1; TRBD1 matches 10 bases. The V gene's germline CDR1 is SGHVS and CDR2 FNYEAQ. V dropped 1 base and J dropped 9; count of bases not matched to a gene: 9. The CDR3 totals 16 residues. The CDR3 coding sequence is TGTGCCAGCAGCTTAGGGGGAGACAGGGGGCGCAGTGAGCAGTTCTTC. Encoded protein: CASSLGGDRGRSEQFF. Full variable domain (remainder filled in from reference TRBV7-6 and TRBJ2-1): GAGVSQSPRYKVTKRGQDVALRCDPISGHVSLYWYRQALGQGPEFLTYFNYEAQQDKSGLPNDRFSAERPEGSISTLTIQRTEQRDSAMYRCASSLGGDRGRSEQFFGPGTRLTVL.

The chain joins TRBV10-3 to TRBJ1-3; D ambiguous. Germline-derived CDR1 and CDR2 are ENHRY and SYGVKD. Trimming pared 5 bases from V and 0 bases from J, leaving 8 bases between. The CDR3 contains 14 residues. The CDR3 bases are TGTGCCATCAGTCCGGGAAGCTCTGGAAACACCATATATTTT. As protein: CAISPGSSGNTIYF.

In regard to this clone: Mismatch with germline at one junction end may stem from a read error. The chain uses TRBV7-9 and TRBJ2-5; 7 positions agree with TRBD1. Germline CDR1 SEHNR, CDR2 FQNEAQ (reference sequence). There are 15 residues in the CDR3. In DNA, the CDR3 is TGTTCCAGCAGCCCACAGGGGCGGAAACAAGAGACCCAGTACTTC. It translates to CSSSPQGRKQETQYF. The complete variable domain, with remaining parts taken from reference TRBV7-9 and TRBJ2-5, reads DTGVSQNPRHKITKRGQNVTFRCDPISEHNRLYWYRQTLGQGPEFLTYFQNEAQLEKSRLLSDRFSAERPKGSFSTLEIQRTEQGDSAMYLCSSSPQGRKQETQYFGPGTRLLVL.

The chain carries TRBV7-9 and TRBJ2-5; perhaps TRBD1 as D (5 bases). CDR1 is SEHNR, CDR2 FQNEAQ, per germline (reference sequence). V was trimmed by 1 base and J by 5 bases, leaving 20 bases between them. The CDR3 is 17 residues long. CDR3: CASSLGGAILGTETQYF. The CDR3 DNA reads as TGTGCCAGCAGCTTAGGGGGCGCAATTTTGGGTACTGAGACCCAGTACTTC.

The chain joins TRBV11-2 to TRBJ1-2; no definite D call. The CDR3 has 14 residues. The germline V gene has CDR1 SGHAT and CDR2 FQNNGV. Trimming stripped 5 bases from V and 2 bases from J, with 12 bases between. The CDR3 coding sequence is TGTGCCAGCAGCCTCGAAACTCTAAACTATGGCTACACCTTC. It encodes CASSLETLNYGYTF.

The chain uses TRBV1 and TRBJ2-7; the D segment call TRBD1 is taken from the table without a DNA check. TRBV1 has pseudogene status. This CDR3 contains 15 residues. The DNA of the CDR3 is TGCACCAGCAGCCAGTTTCTGGGCTCTCTCTACGAGCAGTACTTC. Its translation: CTSSQFLGSLYEQYF.

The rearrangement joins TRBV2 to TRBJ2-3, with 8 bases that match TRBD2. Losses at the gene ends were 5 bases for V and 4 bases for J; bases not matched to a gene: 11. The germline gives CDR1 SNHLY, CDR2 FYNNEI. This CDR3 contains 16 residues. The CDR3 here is CASSKVSRTSSDTQYF. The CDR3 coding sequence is TGTGCCAGCAGTAAGGTATCCAGGACTAGCTCAGATACGCAGTATTTT.